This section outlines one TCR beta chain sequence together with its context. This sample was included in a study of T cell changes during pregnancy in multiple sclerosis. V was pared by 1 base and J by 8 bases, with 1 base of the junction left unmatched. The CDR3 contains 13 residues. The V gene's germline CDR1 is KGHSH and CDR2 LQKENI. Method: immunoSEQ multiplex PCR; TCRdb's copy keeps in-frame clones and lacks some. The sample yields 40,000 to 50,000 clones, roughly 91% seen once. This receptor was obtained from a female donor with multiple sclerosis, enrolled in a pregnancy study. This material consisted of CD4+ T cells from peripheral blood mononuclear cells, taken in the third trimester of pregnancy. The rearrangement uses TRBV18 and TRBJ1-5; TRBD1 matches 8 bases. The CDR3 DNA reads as TGTGCCAGCTCACCACAACAGGGGGAGCCCCAGCATTTT. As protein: CASSPQQGEPQHF.